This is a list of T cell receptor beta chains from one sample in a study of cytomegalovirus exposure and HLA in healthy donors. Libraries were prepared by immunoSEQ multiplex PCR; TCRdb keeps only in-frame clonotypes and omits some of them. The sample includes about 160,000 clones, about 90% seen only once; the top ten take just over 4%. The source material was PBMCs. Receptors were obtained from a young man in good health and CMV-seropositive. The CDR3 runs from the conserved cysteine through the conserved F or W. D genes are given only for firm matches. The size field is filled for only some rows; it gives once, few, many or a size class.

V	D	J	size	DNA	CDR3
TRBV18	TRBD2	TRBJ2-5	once	TGTGCCAGCTCACCACCATCCAGCGGGAGATCGGAGACCCAGTACTTC	CASSPPSSGRSETQYF
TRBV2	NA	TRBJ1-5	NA	TGTGCCAGCAACGACCCGGGACTGAACAATCAGCCCCAGCATTTT	CASNDPGLNNQPQHF
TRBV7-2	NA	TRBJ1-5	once	TGTGCCAGCAGCTTATCGGCGGGGGGCGCAGATCAGCCCCAGCATTTT	CASSLSAGGADQPQHF
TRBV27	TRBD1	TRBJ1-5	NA	TGTGCCAGCAGCCATGGGGGGCCAGGGGGCGATCCAGGGCCCCAGCATTTT	CASSHGGPGGDPGPQHF
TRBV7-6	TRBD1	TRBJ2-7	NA	TGTGCCAGCAGCGCAGGGGGCAGCCCGTACTACGAGCAGTACTTC	CASSAGGSPYYEQYF
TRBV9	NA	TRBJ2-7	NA	TGTGCCAGCAGCGTAGGTAGCGGAACCTACGAGCAGTACTTC	CASSVGSGTYEQYF
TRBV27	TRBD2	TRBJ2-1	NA	TGTGCCAGCAGTTTCTTGGGACTAGCGGGAGGTGCCCTAGTCAATGAGCAGTTCTTC	CASSFLGLAGGALVNEQFF
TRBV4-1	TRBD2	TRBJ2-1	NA	TGCGCCAGCAGCCCTGGCATCGTTCTAGCGGGGGTGTACTACAATGAGCAGTTCTTC	CASSPGIVLAGVYYNEQFF
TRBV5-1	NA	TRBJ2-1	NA	TGCGCCAGCAGCCCCGGAGGGACTCCCTCCTACAATGAGCAGTTCTTC	CASSPGGTPSYNEQFF
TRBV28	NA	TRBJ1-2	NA	TGTGCCAGCAGTCCCCGGGACATCTATGGCTACACCTTC	CASSPRDIYGYTF
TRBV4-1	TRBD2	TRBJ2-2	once	TGCGCCAGCAGCCCAGTTAGCGGGCTAGCGAACACCGGGGAGCTGTTTTTT	CASSPVSGLANTGELFF
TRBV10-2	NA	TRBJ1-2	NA	TGCGCCAGCAGTGGGCTAGGGGGTTATGGCTACACCTTC	CASSGLGGYGYTF
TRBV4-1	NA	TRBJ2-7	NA	TGCGCCAGCAGCCAAGAAGGACAGTTGGGCGAGCAGTACTTC	CASSQEGQLGEQYF
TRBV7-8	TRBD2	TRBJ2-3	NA	TGTGCCAGCAGCACACGGACTAGCGGGATGACAGATACGCAGTATTTT	CASSTRTSGMTDTQYF
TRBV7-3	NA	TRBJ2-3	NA	TGTGCCAGCAGCTTAAGCTTTACTGACACAGATACGCAGTATTTT	CASSLSFTDTDTQYF
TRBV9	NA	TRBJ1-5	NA	TGTGCCAGCAGCGTAGGGGAGAATCAGCCCCAGCATTTT	CASSVGENQPQHF
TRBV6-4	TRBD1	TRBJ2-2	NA	TGTGCCAGCAATTCCGGGACAGGAGGATCCGGGGAGCTGTTTTTT	CASNSGTGGSGELFF
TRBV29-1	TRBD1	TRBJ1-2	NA	TGCAGCGTTTCAGGCAGGGGGCATGCTGGCTACACCTTC	CSVSGRGHAGYTF
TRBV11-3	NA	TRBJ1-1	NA	TGTGCCAGCAGCCCGGGGAGGGGACTCTCGAACACTGAAGCTTTCTTT	CASSPGRGLSNTEAFF
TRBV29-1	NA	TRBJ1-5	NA	TGCAGCGTTGGATCGGGGAATCAGCCCCAGCATTTT	CSVGSGNQPQHF
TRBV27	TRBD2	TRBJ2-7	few	TGTGCCAGCAGTTCTAGCGGAGGAAACTCCTACGAGCAGTACTTC	CASSSSGGNSYEQYF
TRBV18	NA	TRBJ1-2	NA	TGTGCCAGCTCAGCAGGGCTTGGCGGTGGCTACACCTTC	CASSAGLGGGYTF
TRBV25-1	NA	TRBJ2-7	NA	TGTGCCAGCAGTGACCCCCGACTTGCCAGCTCCTACGAGCAGTACTTC	CASSDPRLASSYEQYF
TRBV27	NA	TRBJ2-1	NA	TGTGCCAGCAGTTTAGGATCCGGGGTCAATGAGCAGTTCTTC	CASSLGSGVNEQFF
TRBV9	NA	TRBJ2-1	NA	TGTGCCAGCAGCGTAGGGCGGCTCTCCTACAATGAGCAGTTCTTC	CASSVGRLSYNEQFF
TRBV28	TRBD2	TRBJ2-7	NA	TGTGCCAGCAGTCGACTAGCGGAGATCTACGAGCAGTACTTC	CASSRLAEIYEQYF
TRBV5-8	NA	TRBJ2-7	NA	TGTGCCAGCAGCCAGACACTGTCCTACGAGCAGTACTTC	CASSQTLSYEQYF
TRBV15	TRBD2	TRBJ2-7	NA	TGTGCCACCAGCAGAGACCGCGGGAGGTCCTACGAGCAGTACTTC	CATSRDRGRSYEQYF
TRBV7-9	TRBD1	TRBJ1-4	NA	TGTGCCAGCAGCTACGGACAGGGATCGGCAACTAATGAAAAACTGTTTTTT	CASSYGQGSATNEKLFF
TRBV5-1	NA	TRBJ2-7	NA	TGCGCCAGCAGGGCACAGGAAAAATCCTACGAGCAGTACTTC	CASRAQEKSYEQYF
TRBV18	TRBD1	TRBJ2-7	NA	TGTGCCAGCTCACTTGACAGGGTTGAGCAGTACTTC	CASSLDRVEQYF
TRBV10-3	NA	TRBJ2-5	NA	TGTGCCATCAGTGATGGCCAGAAAGAGACCCAGTACTTC	CAISDGQKETQYF
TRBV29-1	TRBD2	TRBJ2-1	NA	TGCAGCGTTCTTGGGACTAGCGGTGCCCTCAGCTCCTACAATGAGCAGTTCTTC	CSVLGTSGALSSYNEQFF
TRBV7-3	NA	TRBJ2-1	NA	TGTGCCAGCAGCTTTCCCGGGAGCTCCTACAATGAGCAGTTCTTC	CASSFPGSSYNEQFF
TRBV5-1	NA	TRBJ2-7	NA	TGCGCCAGCAGGTCACCGGGACAATCCTACGAGCAGTACTTC	CASRSPGQSYEQYF
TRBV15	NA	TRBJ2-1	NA	TGTGCCACCAGCAGAGGTCCTGGGATTTCGGCAGCGGCCAACTCCTACAATGAGCAGTTCTTC	CATSRGPGISAAANSYNEQFF
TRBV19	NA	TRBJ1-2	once	TGTGCCACCCTCCGGGACTATGGCTACACCTTC	CATLRDYGYTF
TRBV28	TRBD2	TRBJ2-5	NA	TGTGCCAGCAGTTTCCCGACAGGGCGGGGGGGAGGTCAAGAGACCCAGTACTTC	CASSFPTGRGGGQETQYF
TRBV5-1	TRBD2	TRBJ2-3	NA	TGCGCCAGCAGCTTGGGGACTAGCGGAGGGGGCACAGATACGCAGTATTTT	CASSLGTSGGGTDTQYF
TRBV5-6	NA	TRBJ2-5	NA	TGTGCCAGCAGCCCAGTGGACAGTCAAGAGACCCAGTACTTC	CASSPVDSQETQYF
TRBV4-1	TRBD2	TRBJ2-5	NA	TGCGCCAGCAGTACTAGCGGGAGGGCCATCTCTCAAGAGACCCAGTACTTC	CASSTSGRAISQETQYF
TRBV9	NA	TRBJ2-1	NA	TGTGCCAGCAGCGTAGGTGAGCCTTCCTACAATGAGCAGTTCTTC	CASSVGEPSYNEQFF
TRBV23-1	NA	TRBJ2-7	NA	TGCGCCAGCAGTCAAGCCTCGGCGGGGCTCGACGAGCAGTACTTC	CASSQASAGLDEQYF
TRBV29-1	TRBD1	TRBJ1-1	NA	TGCAGCTTGAGAGGGACAGGGGACACTGAAGCTTTCTTT	CSLRGTGDTEAFF
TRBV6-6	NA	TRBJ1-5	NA	TGTGCCAGCAGGGCAGGCAATCAGCCCCAGCATTTT	CASRAGNQPQHF
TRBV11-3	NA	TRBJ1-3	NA	TGTGCCAGCAGCTTAAGGGGGGGCAAGAACACCATATATTTT	CASSLRGGKNTIYF
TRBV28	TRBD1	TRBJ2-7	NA	TGTGCCAGCAGTCGGACAGGGGGTCCATACGAGCAGTACTTC	CASSRTGGPYEQYF
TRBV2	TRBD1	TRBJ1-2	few	TGTGCCAGAAGGGGGACAGGGTACGACTACACCTTC	CARRGTGYDYTF